Listed below are T cell receptor beta chains from one sample, sequenced in a study of regulatory T cells in long-lasting Graves disease. TCRdb called the multiplex PCR reads again in MiXCR, with one record for every CDR3 protein. This table has a few hundred thousand distinct CDR3 sequences, approximately 13% appearing once. These same data were also listed under a study on T cells in Graves' hyperthyroidism and ophthalmopathy.

The specimen was peripheral blood mononuclear cells (PBMCs), collected at new diagnosis, from a patient treated with antithyroid drugs. The receptors shown here come from a man aged 30 to 39 with Graves disease. The CDR3 runs from the conserved cysteine through the conserved F or W. A D gene is named only where the DNA matches it firmly. The size entry is marked missing in some rows and otherwise reads once, few, many or a size class.

TRBJ1-1 . TRBV7-9 . TGTGCCAGCAGCTTAGTGAGGGCTCGCACTGAAGCTTTCTTT CASSLVRARTEAFF
TRBJ1-2 . TRBV6-5 many TGTGCCAGCAGTTCAAGCAAGGAGGCTTCTGGCTACACCTTC CASSSSKEASGYTF
TRBJ1-5 TRBD1 TRBV2 many TGTGCCAGCACCGGAGGGGGCACCGGTCAGCCCCAGCATTTT CASTGGGTGQPQHF
TRBJ1-3 . TRBV2 . TGTGCCAGCAAAAGGGACTCTGGAAACACCATATATTTT CASKRDSGNTIYF
TRBJ2-7 . TRBV12-3/TRBV12-4 many TGTGCCAGCAGTCTGACGGGGACGGGCCTCTACGAGCAGTACTTC CASSLTGTGLYEQYF
TRBJ2-2 . TRBV7-9 few TGTGCCAGCACCCGGGACGGGGGCGTCAGGGAGCTGTTTTTT CASTRDGGVRELFF
TRBJ1-6 TRBD1 TRBV20-1 many TGCAGTGCGCGGGACAGCTCCTATAATTCACCCCTCCACTTT CSARDSSYNSPLHF
TRBJ2-1 . TRBV10-3 . TGTGCCATCAGCCGCCCTGGACCGTCCAATGAGCAGTTCTTC CAISRPGPSNEQFF
TRBJ2-7 . TRBV24-1 many TGTGCCACCAGTGATTCCCCGGACTACGAGCAGTACTTC CATSDSPDYEQYF
TRBJ2-1 . TRBV5-1 few TGCGCCAGCAGCTTCAGTACCCACAATGAGCAGTTCTTC CASSFSTHNEQFF
TRBJ2-3 . TRBV5-1 . TGCGCCAGCAGCTTGGACAGGCCTAGCACAGATACGCAGTATTTT CASSLDRPSTDTQYF
TRBJ1-3 . TRBV10-3 many TGTGCCATCAAGGACAGCTTGGGAAACACCATATATTTT CAIKDSLGNTIYF
TRBJ2-3 TRBD2 TRBV2 many TGTGCCAGCAGCGAAGGGACTAGCGGGAGGGGCGGCACAGATACGCAGTATTTT CASSEGTSGRGGTDTQYF
TRBJ1-4 TRBD1 TRBV28 many TGTGCCAGCACCACTCCCACAGGGGGTAATGAAAAACTGTTTTTT CASTTPTGGNEKLFF
TRBJ1-6 . TRBV5-1 . TGCGCCAGCAGCTTGAGGGTGAATAATTCACCCCTCCACTTT CASSLRVNNSPLHF
TRBJ2-7 . TRBV12-3/TRBV12-4 many TGTGCCAGCAGTTTTGGGAGGAGGTACGAGCAGTACTTC CASSFGRRYEQYF
TRBJ2-7 . TRBV20-1 many TGCAGTGCTCACGAGGGCCAGGACTTGTTAGAGCAGTACTTC CSAHEGQDLLEQYF
TRBJ2-1 . TRBV7-9 few TGTGCCAGCAGCTTATATCCTGCCAGCTCCTACAATGAGCAGTTCTTC CASSLYPASSYNEQFF
TRBJ2-7 TRBD2 TRBV6-2/TRBV6-3 many TGTGCCAGCAGTGTTACTAGCGGGAGCTCCTACGAGCAGTACTTC CASSVTSGSSYEQYF
TRBJ2-3 TRBD2 TRBV20-1 many TGCAGCATTAATAGCGGGAATGTAGATACGCAGTATTTT CSINSGNVDTQYF
TRBJ2-5 TRBD2 TRBV3-1 . TGTGCCAGCAGCCAAGCGTTCCGGGGGCTAGCGGGGGAGACCCAGTACTTC CASSQAFRGLAGETQYF
TRBJ2-1 TRBD2 TRBV5-1 many TGCGCCAGCAGCTTGGGGGGCGGGAGGACATATGAGCAGTTCTTC CASSLGGGRTYEQFF
TRBJ1-2 TRBD1 TRBV12-3/TRBV12-4 many TGTGCCAGCAGTTTACAGGGGGACTTGGGCTATGGCTACACCTTC CASSLQGDLGYGYTF
TRBJ1-3 . TRBV6-1 many TGTGCCAGCAGTGAGGCCAGCCGAAACACCATATATTTT CASSEASRNTIYF
TRBJ1-6 . TRBV2 many TGTGCCAGCAGCGCATGGACGGACAATTCACCCCTCCACTTT CASSAWTDNSPLHF
TRBJ2-2 . TRBV2 many TGTGCCAGCAGTCAGTCTCCTCTACCTAGTGAACTGTTTTTT CASSQSPLPSELFF
TRBJ2-3 TRBD2 TRBV2 many TGTGCCAGCAGTCCCCCCCTAGCGGGAGGACCCGATACGCAGTATTTT CASSPPLAGGPDTQYF
TRBJ1-1 . TRBV7-3 many TGTGCCAGCAGCTCCTCCCACCAAGGCCACACTGAAGCTTTCTTT CASSSSHQGHTEAFF
TRBJ2-5 . TRBV12-5 . TGTGCTAGTGGTTTGTCGGCGGGACGGGAGACCCAGTACTTC CASGLSAGRETQYF
TRBJ2-3 TRBD2 TRBV6-2/TRBV6-3 . TGTGCCAGCAGTTTCATAGCGGGAAGGCATACGCAGTATTTT CASSFIAGRHTQYF
TRBJ2-3 TRBD1 TRBV2 many TGTGCCAGCAACCACCGGGACAGGTCCCCTAGCACAGATACGCAGTATTTT CASNHRDRSPSTDTQYF
TRBJ1-1 . TRBV2 many TGTGCCAGCAGGGGGGTCAGGGCATCCGAAGCTTTCTTT CASRGVRASEAFF
TRBJ2-5 . TRBV12-3/TRBV12-4 many TGTGCCAGCAGATGGGACTACCAAGAGACCCAGTACTTC CASRWDYQETQYF
TRBJ2-3 TRBD2 TRBV3-1 many TGTGCCAGCAGCCAAGTAGCGGGAGGGAATGGTACGCAGTATTTT CASSQVAGGNGTQYF